These 22 T cell receptor beta chains share one sample of origin, sequenced in a study of tumor-infiltrating lymphocytes in primary liver carcinoma. Co-extraction yielded RNA and DNA from approximately 20-30 mg of unsorted bulk tissue. The investigators made TCR beta cDNA from roughly 0.55 ug total RNA, using a constant-region primer. Employing slightly modified ARM-PCR, three nested multiplex PCR rounds were run, and these gave rise to the TCR beta libraries. Use of TRBV1-TRBV30 forward primers with a C-beta reverse primer characterized the first two PCR rounds, which lasted around 11 cycles each. From the multiplex PCR reads, TCRdb called clonotypes with MiXCR, one entry per CDR3 protein. The sample lists about 44,000 distinct CDR3 sequences, 75% occurring once. Sequenced sample: tumor-adjacent normal liver tissue. These receptor sequences come from a woman aged 30 to 39 with primary liver carcinoma and hepatitis B virus infection.

This clonotype was seen repeatedly, ten times or more. The V and J genes are TRBV30 and TRBJ2-2, with D possibly TRBD1 on 6 matching bases. Trimming removed 1 base from V and 3 bases from J, with 12 bases in between. The CDR3 is 15 residues long. From germline, CDR1 is GTSNPN and CDR2 SVGIG (reference sequence). The chain's CDR3 is CAWSEGGSHTGELFF. The CDR3 nucleotides read TGTGCCTGGAGTGAAGGGGGTTCTCACACCGGGGAGCTGTTTTTT.

Comments on this clonotype: Sequence at one end of the junction differs from germline and may be a read error. The chain is built from TRBV4-2 and TRBJ1-5; D ambiguous. The CDR3 is 13 residues long. Germline values: CDR1 LGHNA, CDR2 YNFKEQ. CDR3 in amino acids: CASSQGQIQSQHF. DNA for the CDR3: TGTGCCAGCAGCCAGGGCCAGATTCAGTCCCAGCATTTT.

The chain is built from TRBV12-3 or TRBV12-4 and TRBJ2-3, with D perhaps matching TRBD1 (5 bases). Trimming removed 8 bases from V and 2 bases from J, with 11 bases in between. The CDR3 runs 13 residues. The CDR3 region is CASVTAYTDTQYF. CDR3 bases: TGTGCCAGCGTGACAGCTTACACAGATACGCAGTATTTT.

This clonotype was seen only once. One end of the junction is discordant with germline, which a read error may explain. The chain is built from TRBV4-1 and TRBJ2-3; 9 bases map to TRBD1. The CDR3 spans 16 residues. Per germline, CDR1 MGHRA and CDR2 YSYEKL. This CDR3 is CASSCGTGWRTDTHYF. CDR3 DNA sequence: TGCGCCAGCAGCTGCGGGACAGGGTGGAGGACAGATACGCACTATTTT.

As regards this clonotype: The junction and the germline gene differ at one end; a read error may be behind it. This chain connects TRBV11-2 to TRBJ1-2; TRBD1 matches 8 bases. Germline V lookup: CDR1 SGHAT, CDR2 FQNNGV. The CDR3 consists of 15 residues. The CDR3 nucleotides are TGTGCCAGCAGCTGCAGGGGGCGCGGGGACTGTGGCTACACTTTC. Amino acids: CASSCRGRGDCGYTF.

At least ten counts were recorded for this clonotype. This chain joins TRBV6-5 and TRBJ1-3; D gene unclear. Germline V gene lookup returns CDR1 MNHEY and CDR2 SVGAGI. The CDR3 has 16 amino acids. V lost 0 bases, J lost 2 bases, and 11 bases lay in between. CDR3 region: CASSYSPGWAGNTIYF. CDR3 DNA: TGTGCCAGCAGTTACTCCCCGGGTTGGGCTGGAAACACCATATATTTT.

This clonotype was recorded at least ten times. V is TRBV12-3 or TRBV12-4 and J is TRBJ2-7; D not resolved. CDR3 length equals 13 residues. V lost 6 bases and J 6 bases, leaving 15 bases between the germline ends. CDR3 amino acids: CASSQFGYGEQYF. The CDR3 nucleotides read TGTGCCAGCAGCCAATTTGGGTACGGCGAGCAGTACTTC.

The CDR3 here is CASSTALTGRYNEQFF. The CDR3 nucleotides are TGTGCCAGCAGCACCGCTCTAACGGGAAGATACAATGAGCAGTTCTTC. V is TRBV11-2 and J is TRBJ2-1; D is possibly TRBD2 (5 bases). Trimming removed 5 bases at V and 4 bases at J, with 18 bases between. CDR1 is SGHAT, CDR2 FQNNGV, per germline. This CDR3 is built from 16 residues.

Concerning this clonotype itself: This clone may be a read error of a much larger clone one base away. V is TRBV2 and J is TRBJ2-7; D possibly matches TRBD1 or TRBD2 (5 bases each). This CDR3 spans 14 amino acids. Per the germline V gene, CDR1 is SNHLY and CDR2 is FYNNEI. CDR3 sequence reads: CASNERGRVYEQYF. The CDR3 bases are TGTGCCAGCAATGAACGGGGCAGGGTCTACGAGCAGTACTTC.

As concerns this clonotype: A much bigger clone sits one base away, suggesting this may be a read error. V is TRBV7-9 and J is TRBJ2-7, with D possibly TRBD2 on 5 matching bases. The V end lost 4 bases, the J end lost 5 bases, and 21 bases lay between the germline ends. CDR1 and CDR2 (germline): SEHNR, FQNEAQ (reference sequence). The CDR3 sequence is 16 residues long. The CDR3 region has the DNA TGTGCCAGCAGCTCCCCTCCGGGAAGTGGATTCAACGAGCAGTACTTC. It translates to CASSSPPGSGFNEQYF.

About this clonotype itself: This may come from a read error, since a much larger clone is one base off. This sequence joins TRBV28 and TRBJ1-2; 7 bases line up with TRBD1. Germline CDR1 MDHEN, CDR2 SYDVKM. The trim removed 8 bases at V and 0 bases at J, leaving 6 bases unmatched. The CDR3 has 14 amino acids. Here the CDR3 DNA reads TGTGCCAGCGGCACAGGGGCCACTAACTATGGCTACACCTTC. Encoded protein: CASGTGATNYGYTF.

In the case of this clonotype: This could be a read error, since a much larger clone is one nucleotide away. Since no conserved phenylalanine or tryptophan closes the CDR3, a read error is the likely cause. The chain joins TRBV12-3 or TRBV12-4 to TRBJ1-1; 10 bases match TRBD1. The CDR3 has 13 amino acids. The CDR3 DNA reads as TGTGCCTGCAGCATGGGACAGGGGATGACGGCTTTCTCT. Its protein is CACSMGQGMTAFS.

This sequence joins TRBV7-8 and TRBJ2-3, with D possibly being TRBD2 (5 bases). Between the trimmed V and J ends, which lost 1 base and 6 bases, there was a span of 17 bases. The V gene's germline CDR1 is SGHVS and CDR2 FQNEAQ. The CDR3 length is 16 residues. The CDR3 sequence is CASSLGAVGPIDTQYF. The CDR3 DNA follows: TGTGCCAGCAGCTTAGGAGCGGTAGGACCTATTGATACGCAGTATTTT.

Notes on this clonotype: The junction shows a germline mismatch at one end, possibly a read error. The DNA of the CDR3 is TGCGCCTGCAGCCCCCCACTAGTGGGAGGTACGAACACCGGGGAGCTGTTTTTT. Protein product: CACSPPLVGGTNTGELFF. The V gene is TRBV4-1, the J gene TRBJ2-2; TRBD2 is a possible D gene (6 bases). Germline lookup yields CDR1 MGHRA and CDR2 YSYEKL. The CDR3 sequence is 18 residues long.

Note on this clonotype: Without the conserved terminal phenylalanine or tryptophan, this CDR3 likely stems from a read error. This chain links TRBV29-1 with TRBJ1-1; D gene uncertain. Trimming left V 4 bases short and J 1 base short, with 10 bases between. CDR1 SQVTM and CDR2 ANQGSEA come from the germline V gene. The CDR3 contains 13 residues. The CDR3 here is CSVAPQPNTEAFS. CDR3 coding DNA: TGCAGCGTTGCCCCGCAGCCGAACACTGAAGCTTTCTCT.

The chain employs TRBV11-3 and TRBJ2-1; D is tentatively TRBD1 or TRBD2 (5 bases each). The CDR3 loop spans 15 amino acids. With 5 bases removed from V and 3 bases from J, the gap between germline ends came to 14 bases. Germline V lookup: CDR1 SGHNT, CDR2 YENEEA. CDR3 DNA sequence: TGTGCCAGCAGCCCAGGGATGGGGGACTACAATGAGCAGTTCTTC. It specifies CASSPGMGDYNEQFF.

Many counts were recorded for this clonotype. V gene TRBV7-8 combines with J gene TRBJ2-4, with 8 bases identical to TRBD2. CDR1 is SGHVS and CDR2 is FQNEAQ in the germline V gene. The J segment lost 1 base and the V segment lost 1 base, leaving 12 bases of the junction unmatched. The CDR3 loop spans 19 amino acids. CDR3 sequence (DNA): TGTGCCAGCAGCTTAGGCCTGCCGGGAGGGCCCTCGGCCAAAAACATTCAGTACTTC. Protein sequence: CASSLGLPGGPSAKNIQYF.

To note about this clonotype: The junction shows a germline mismatch at one end, possibly a read error. The V gene is TRBV28, the J gene TRBJ2-3; D unresolved. The CDR3 has 11 amino acids. Germline V gives CDR1 MDHEN, CDR2 SYDVKM. CDR3 sequence: CASSYGHTQCF. DNA of the CDR3: TGTGCCAGCAGTTACGGTCATACGCAGTGCTTT.

The V gene is TRBV11-1, the J gene TRBJ2-1; the D is unclear. The germline gives CDR1 SGHAT, CDR2 FQDESV (reference sequence). V lost 5 bases to trimming and J lost 2 bases, with 16 bases between them. This CDR3 is 16 amino acids long. The CDR3 nucleotides are TGTGCCAGCAGCCCCGGCGGATGGGGAACCTACAATGAGCAGTTCTTC. Its protein product is CASSPGGWGTYNEQFF.

In regard to this clonotype: A junction boundary mismatches the germline segment, possibly from a read error. The chain has TRBV13 and TRBJ2-4; 10 positions agree with TRBD2. CDR1 PRHDT and CDR2 FYEKMQ come from the germline V gene (reference sequence). This CDR3 contains 14 residues. CDR3 in amino acids: CAGSPSGSLDIQYF. CDR3 bases: TGTGCCGGCAGCCCTAGCGGGAGTTTGGATATTCAGTACTTC. The whole variable domain, remainder taken from reference TRBV13 and TRBJ2-4, is AAGVIQSPRHLIKEKRETATLKCYPIPRHDTVYWYQQGPGQDPQFLISFYEKMQSDKGSIPDRFSAQQFSDYHSELNMSSLELGDSALYFCAGSPSGSLDIQYFGAGTRLSVL.

In the case of this clonotype: One junction end does not reproduce the germline sequence, and a read error may be involved. The chain couples TRBV6-2 or TRBV6-3 to TRBJ2-3; D is perhaps TRBD2 (6 bases). Germline V gene sequence: CDR1 MNHEY, CDR2 SVGEGT. This CDR3 contains 13 residues. The CDR3 region is CACSTGATVTQYF. The DNA of the CDR3 is TGTGCCTGCAGCACGGGAGCCACAGTTACGCAGTATTTT.

With respect to this clonotype: One end of the junction varies from germline; a read error may be responsible. J is TRBJ1-1 and V is TRBV24-1, with 10 bases identical to TRBD1. Germline CDR1 reads KGHDR; CDR2 reads SFDVKD. The CDR3 runs 14 residues. CDR3 nucleotides: TGTGTCACCACTTCCGGGACAGGGGCCACTGAAGCTTTCTTT. Protein product: CVTTSGTGATEAFF.